This is a list of T cell receptor beta chains from one sample in a study of shared clonotypes between healthy human individuals. TCRdb's copy holds only in-frame clones and misses some; the assay was immunoSEQ multiplex PCR. The sample lists 2 million to 3 million clones; roughly 93% were seen once. Sequenced sample: naive CD4+ T cells from PBMCs. Receptors originate from a man between 18 and 29 years old in good health. Some clones in this sample may be carry-over from other donors' samples. CDR3s include the opening cysteine and the closing phenylalanine or tryptophan. The D gene is left open where the match is weak. For some rows the clone size is stated as once, few or many, or as a class when expanded; others skip it.

clone_size	v_call	d_call	j_call	cdr3_aa	cdr3_nt
NA	TRBV5-1	NA	TRBJ1-1	CASSLLVAGSDTEAFF	TGCGCCAGCAGCTTGCTTGTCGCAGGCTCGGACACTGAAGCTTTCTTT
once	TRBV5-1	NA	TRBJ2-3	CASSWGVSTDTQYF	TGCGCCAGCAGCTGGGGCGTTAGCACAGATACGCAGTATTTT
NA	TRBV7-3	NA	TRBJ2-3	CASSLRTGADTQYF	TGTGCCAGCAGCTTAAGGACCGGGGCAGATACGCAGTATTTT
once	TRBV20-1	NA	TRBJ1-3	CSARPGNTIYF	TGCAGTGCTAGACCCGGAAACACCATATATTTT
NA	TRBV25-1	NA	TRBJ1-5	CASSDNSPAGPQHF	TGTGCCAGCAGTGACAATTCCCCCGCGGGGCCCCAGCATTTT
NA	TRBV6-6	NA	TRBJ2-2	CASSYWDTGELFF	TGTGCCAGCAGTTACTGGGACACCGGGGAGCTGTTTTTT
NA	TRBV28	NA	TRBJ2-7	CASRTRRSGFPHEQYF	TGTGCCAGCAGAACCCGGAGGTCAGGGTTCCCCCACGAGCAGTACTTC
NA	TRBV7-5	NA	TRBJ2-4	CARSSVLAKNIQYF	TGTGCCAGAAGCTCGGTCCTAGCCAAAAACATTCAGTACTTC
once	TRBV2	TRBD1	TRBJ2-5	CASSGTGQETQYF	TGTGCCAGCAGCGGGACAGGTCAAGAGACCCAGTACTTC
NA	TRBV28	NA	TRBJ1-5	CASSAAAGLNQPQHF	TGTGCCAGCAGTGCGGCTGCGGGACTCAATCAGCCCCAGCATTTT
NA	TRBV14	TRBD2	TRBJ2-5	CASSRGLVETQYF	TGTGCCAGCAGCCGGGGACTAGTAGAGACCCAGTACTTC
NA	TRBV7-2	NA	TRBJ2-5	CASSNQPGAARGTQYF	TGTGCCAGCAGCAACCAACCAGGGGCCGCACGAGGGACCCAGTACTTC
NA	TRBV4-1	TRBD1	TRBJ1-4	CASSRLPPGTGVEKLFF	TGCGCCAGCAGCCGCCTTCCCCCGGGCACAGGGGTTGAAAAACTGTTTTTT
NA	TRBV25-1	NA	TRBJ2-1	CASSESVPSSYNEQFF	TGTGCCAGCAGTGAATCAGTCCCGAGCTCCTACAATGAGCAGTTCTTC
NA	TRBV6-1	TRBD1	TRBJ1-1	CASSAFTGATEAFF	TGTGCCAGCAGTGCCTTTACAGGGGCCACTGAAGCTTTCTTT
NA	TRBV18	TRBD1	TRBJ2-7	CASSPLDRVRDEQYF	TGTGCCAGCTCACCTCTGGACAGGGTGAGGGACGAGCAGTACTTC
NA	TRBV25-1	TRBD1	TRBJ1-1	CASSPSTTGQPEAFF	TGTGCCAGCAGTCCATCCACGACAGGGCAACCTGAAGCTTTCTTT
NA	TRBV14	NA	TRBJ2-7	CASGQGSGVTYEQYF	TGTGCCAGCGGCCAAGGATCCGGGGTTACCTACGAGCAGTACTTC
NA	TRBV5-4	TRBD2	TRBJ2-1	CASSPPRTSGAYNEQFF	TGTGCCAGCAGCCCCCCCCGGACTAGCGGGGCCTACAATGAGCAGTTCTTC
once	TRBV6-5	NA	TRBJ2-1	CASSYYPSYNEQFF	TGTGCCAGCAGTTATTACCCCTCCTACAATGAGCAGTTCTTC
NA	TRBV20-1	NA	TRBJ2-5	CSAADKETQYF	TGCAGTGCTGCGGATAAGGAGACCCAGTACTTC
NA	TRBV7-3	NA	TRBJ2-2	CASSLKGSGELFF	TGTGCCAGCAGCTTAAAAGGGAGCGGGGAGCTGTTTTTT
NA	TRBV5-4	NA	TRBJ2-3	CASSLGGASGSTDTQYF	TGTGCCAGCAGCTTGGGGGGGGCTAGCGGTAGCACAGATACGCAGTATTTT
NA	TRBV9	NA	TRBJ1-1	CASSVAALNTEAFF	TGTGCCAGCAGCGTAGCGGCCTTGAACACTGAAGCTTTCTTT
NA	TRBV5-8	TRBD1	TRBJ1-2	CASSPPGTGRDGYTF	TGTGCCAGCAGCCCCCCCGGGACAGGGAGGGATGGCTACACCTTC
NA	TRBV18	NA	TRBJ2-4	CASSPLDITKNIQYF	TGTGCCAGCTCACCACTGGACATAACCAAAAACATTCAGTACTTC
few	TRBV10-3	NA	TRBJ1-1	CAISEEPWQGRNTEAFF	TGTGCCATCAGTGAGGAACCGTGGCAGGGTAGGAACACTGAAGCTTTCTTT
NA	TRBV7-2	NA	TRBJ2-7	CASSLVRDSYEQYF	TGTGCCAGCAGCTTAGTTCGGGACTCCTACGAGCAGTACTTC
once	TRBV11-2	NA	TRBJ2-3	CASSLGVTDTQYF	TGTGCCAGCAGCTTAGGGGTCACAGATACGCAGTATTTT
NA	TRBV5-3	TRBD1	TRBJ2-7	CARSGPGQGPYEQYF	TGTGCCAGAAGCGGCCCGGGACAGGGACCCTACGAGCAGTACTTC
NA	TRBV5-6	NA	TRBJ2-6	CASSLHGGANVLTF	TGTGCCAGCAGCTTGCACGGGGGGGCCAACGTCCTGACTTTC
NA	TRBV18	NA	TRBJ1-2	CASSPTSGNDGYTF	TGTGCCAGCTCACCTACCTCCGGAAATGATGGCTACACCTTC
NA	TRBV7-2	NA	TRBJ2-1	CASSSEGAGAYNEQFF	TGTGCCAGCAGCTCGGAGGGGGCCGGGGCCTACAATGAGCAGTTCTTC
NA	TRBV30	NA	TRBJ2-1	CAWSLTSPPLFF	TGTGCCTGGAGCCTAACTAGCCCTCCCCTGTTCTTC
NA	TRBV5-1	NA	TRBJ1-2	CASSLGYQGRANYGYTF	TGCGCCAGCAGCCTAGGATATCAGGGGAGAGCTAACTATGGCTACACCTTC
NA	TRBV18	NA	TRBJ2-2	CASSPEARLSLFF	TGTGCCAGCTCACCAGAGGCCCGTCTTAGTCTGTTTTTT
once	TRBV28	TRBD1	TRBJ1-4	CASSFWATGGEKLFF	TGTGCCAGCAGTTTCTGGGCTACAGGGGGTGAAAAACTGTTTTTT
NA	TRBV2	NA	TRBJ1-2	CASQKGYTF	TGTGCTAGCCAGAAGGGCTACACCTTC
NA	TRBV5-6	NA	TRBJ2-7	CASSLGREQYF	TGTGCCAGCAGCTTGGGAAGAGAGCAGTACTTC
NA	TRBV5-5	TRBD1	TRBJ2-1	CASSLAEEPTGAYNEQFF	TGTGCCAGCAGCTTGGCAGAAGAGCCGACAGGGGCCTACAATGAGCAGTTCTTC
NA	TRBV7-6	TRBD2	TRBJ2-7	CASSISGRALNEQYF	TGTGCCAGCAGCATTAGCGGGAGGGCGTTAAACGAGCAGTACTTC
NA	TRBV28	NA	TRBJ1-5	CASSLFGGVGNQPQHF	TGTGCCAGCAGTTTATTCGGAGGAGTTGGCAATCAGCCCCAGCATTTT
NA	TRBV19	TRBD2	TRBJ2-7	CASSLGLAGLYEQYF	TGTGCCAGTAGTCTCGGACTAGCGGGGCTCTACGAGCAGTACTTC
NA	TRBV6-5	NA	TRBJ2-5	CASSFRPGSETQYF	TGTGCCAGCAGTTTTCGCCCCGGGTCAGAGACCCAGTACTTC
NA	TRBV29-1	NA	TRBJ2-7	CSVVPGLPAEQYF	TGCAGCGTTGTCCCGGGACTTCCTGCGGAACAGTACTTC
NA	TRBV6-5	NA	TRBJ1-2	CATSKDTSRNYGYTF	TGTGCCACATCGAAGGACACCTCGCGGAACTATGGCTACACCTTC
NA	TRBV11-3	TRBD1	TRBJ1-2	CASSLEGTGSDYGYTF	TGTGCCAGCAGCTTAGAAGGGACAGGGTCAGACTATGGCTACACCTTC
NA	TRBV5-1	NA	TRBJ2-5	CASSPGGSQETQYF	TGCGCCAGCAGCCCCGGCGGGTCGCAAGAGACCCAGTACTTC
NA	TRBV5-1	NA	TRBJ1-3	CASSLDTHSGNTIYF	TGCGCCAGCAGCTTGGACACACACTCTGGAAACACCATATATTTT
NA	TRBV5-1	TRBD1	TRBJ2-7	CASSRITGELGEQYF	TGCGCCAGCAGCAGAATAACAGGGGAGCTTGGAGAGCAGTACTTC
NA	TRBV7-6	NA	TRBJ1-4	CASSLTPNEKLFF	TGTGCCAGCAGCTTAACTCCTAATGAAAAACTGTTTTTT
NA	TRBV10-3	TRBD1	TRBJ2-7	CAISDRTGTDEQYF	TGTGCCATCAGTGATAGGACAGGGACTGACGAGCAGTACTTC